These 4 T cell receptor beta chains came from one sample sequenced in a study of T cell responses to AZD1222 COVID-19 vaccine. Data came from immunoSEQ multiplex PCR; TCRdb stores just in-frame clones and leaves some out. The sample holds about 140,000 clones. The sequenced sample was peripheral blood. Every receptor here comes from an adult in good health.

The chain has TRBV2 and TRBJ2-5; D remains ambiguous. Trimming cost V 1 base and J 2 bases, with 8 bases left between them. CDR1 and CDR2 from the germline V gene are SNHLY and FYNNEI. The CDR3 length is 14 residues. Here the CDR3 reads CASSEGLEQETQYF. CDR3 nucleotides: TGTGCCAGCAGTGAAGGGCTGGAACAAGAGACCCAGTACTTC. The entire variable domain, with the rest obtained from reference TRBV2 and TRBJ2-5, is as follows: EPEVTQTPSHQVTQMGQEVILRCVPISNHLYFYWYRQILGQKVEFLVSFYNNEISEKSEIFDDQFSVERPDGSNFTLKIRSTKLEDSAMYFCASSEGLEQETQYFGPGTRLLVL.

The CDR3 is CASSLGGHERSQPQHF. The DNA of the CDR3 is TGTGCCAGCAGCTTAGGAGGACACGAGAGGAGTCAGCCCCAGCATTTT. V usage is TRBV7-6 and J usage is TRBJ1-5; D may be TRBD1 (5 bases). The CDR3 has 16 amino acids. Trimming cost V 1 base and J 6 bases, with 16 bases left between them. Per germline, CDR1 SGHVS and CDR2 FNYEAQ.

V and J are TRBV4-1 and TRBJ1-4, with D hard to call. CDR3 length: 17 residues. Germline V gene lookup returns CDR1 MGHRA and CDR2 YSYEKL. Trimming pared 0 bases from V and 0 bases from J, leaving 11 bases between. The CDR3, as DNA: TGCGCCAGCAGCCAAGACCCCTTCCTTGCAACTAATGAAAAACTGTTTTTT. This translates into CASSQDPFLATNEKLFF.

This chain joins TRBV2 and TRBJ1-2; D possibly corresponds to TRBD1 (6 bases). V lost 6 bases and J 6 bases, leaving 17 bases between the germline ends. The CDR3 extends over 14 amino acids. CDR1 is SNHLY and CDR2 is FYNNEI in the germline V gene. For the CDR3, the DNA is TGTGCCAGCAGGATAGTGACGGGGGCGGATGGCTACACCTTC. This gives the protein CASRIVTGADGYTF.